Detailed here is one TCR beta chain. The antigen is undetermined. This could be a read error, since a much larger clone is one nucleotide away. The CDR3 loop spans 16 amino acids. V lost 5 bases and J lost 7, with 18 bases in between. Germline CDR1 reads MNHEY; CDR2 reads SMNVEV (reference sequence). Disease duration under 2 months; hyperthyroidism patients were aged 18 to 65. Criteria for exclusion of patients were uncontrolled infection, other autoimmune disease, pregnancy or lactation. Clinical symptoms, serum thyroxine, TRAb, thyroid ultrasound and orbital computed tomography established diagnosis. Amplified TCR beta CDR3 regions came from RNA transcripts. The HTBI primer set drove a first-round RT-PCR of the TCR CDR3. TCRdb passed the multiplex PCR reads through MiXCR, listing each CDR3 protein once. In the table there are roughly 99,000 distinct CDR3 sequences, about a sixth of which are singletons.

These data belong to a study of T cells in Graves' hyperthyroidism and ophthalmopathy. Study-level findings and limits: Most clonotypes that expanded in the thyroid above 0.001 also showed up in blood.

The source material was blood. This sequence joins TRBV27 and TRBJ1-6; D is perhaps TRBD1 (5 bases). The origin of this receptor is a woman between 50 and 59 years old with Graves' hyperthyroidism. The CDR3 loop reads CASSLETPGGNSPLHF. In DNA form, the CDR3 reads TGTGCCAGCAGTCTCGAGACACCCGGGGGAAATTCACCCCTCCACTTT.